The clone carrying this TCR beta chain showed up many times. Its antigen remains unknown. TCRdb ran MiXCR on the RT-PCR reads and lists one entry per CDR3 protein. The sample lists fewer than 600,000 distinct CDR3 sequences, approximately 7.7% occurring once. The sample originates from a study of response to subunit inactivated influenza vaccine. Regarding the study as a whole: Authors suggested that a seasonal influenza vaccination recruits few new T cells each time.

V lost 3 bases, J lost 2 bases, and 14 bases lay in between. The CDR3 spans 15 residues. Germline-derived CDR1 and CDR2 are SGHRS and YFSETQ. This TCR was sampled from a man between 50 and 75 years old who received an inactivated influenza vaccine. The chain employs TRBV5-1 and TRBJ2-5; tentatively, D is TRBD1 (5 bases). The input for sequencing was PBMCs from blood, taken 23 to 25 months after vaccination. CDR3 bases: TGCGCCAGCAGCTACCAGGACAATCAACAAGAGACCCAGTACTTC. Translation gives CASSYQDNQQETQYF.